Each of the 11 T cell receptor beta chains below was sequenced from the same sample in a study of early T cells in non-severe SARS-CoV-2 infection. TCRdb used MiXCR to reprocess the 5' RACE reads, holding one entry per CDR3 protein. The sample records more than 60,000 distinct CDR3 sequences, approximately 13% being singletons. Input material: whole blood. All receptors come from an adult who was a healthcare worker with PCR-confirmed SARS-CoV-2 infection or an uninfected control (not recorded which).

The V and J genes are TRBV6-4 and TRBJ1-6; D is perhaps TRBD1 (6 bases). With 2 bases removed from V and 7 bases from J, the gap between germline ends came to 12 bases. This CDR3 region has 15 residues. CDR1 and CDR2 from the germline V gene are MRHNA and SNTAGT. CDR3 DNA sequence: TGTGCCAGCAGTGACGCTGGGACACCGAATTCACCCCTCCACTTT. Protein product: CASSDAGTPNSPLHF.

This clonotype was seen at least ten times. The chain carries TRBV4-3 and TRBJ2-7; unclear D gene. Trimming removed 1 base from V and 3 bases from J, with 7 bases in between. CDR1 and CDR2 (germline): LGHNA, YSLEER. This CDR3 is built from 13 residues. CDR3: CASSQANHYEQYF. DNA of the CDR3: TGCGCCAGCAGCCAAGCGAACCACTACGAGCAGTACTTC.

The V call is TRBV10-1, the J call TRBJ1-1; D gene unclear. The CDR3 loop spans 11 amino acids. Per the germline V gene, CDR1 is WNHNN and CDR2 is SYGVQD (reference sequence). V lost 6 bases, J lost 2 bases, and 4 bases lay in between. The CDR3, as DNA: TGCGCCAGCAGAACAAACACTGAAGCTTTCTTT. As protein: CASRTNTEAFF.

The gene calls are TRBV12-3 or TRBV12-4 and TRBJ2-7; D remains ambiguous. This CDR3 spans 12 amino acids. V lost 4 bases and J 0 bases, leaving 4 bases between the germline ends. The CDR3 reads CASSYDSYEQYF. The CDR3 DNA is TGTGCCAGCAGTTATGACTCCTACGAGCAGTACTTC.

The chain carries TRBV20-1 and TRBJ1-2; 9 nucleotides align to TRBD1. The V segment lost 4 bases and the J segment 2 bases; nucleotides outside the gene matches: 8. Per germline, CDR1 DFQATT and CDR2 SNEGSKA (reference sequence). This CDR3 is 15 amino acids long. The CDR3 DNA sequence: TGCAGTGCTACCCCGGACAGGGGACTAAACTATGGCTACACCTTC. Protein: CSATPDRGLNYGYTF.

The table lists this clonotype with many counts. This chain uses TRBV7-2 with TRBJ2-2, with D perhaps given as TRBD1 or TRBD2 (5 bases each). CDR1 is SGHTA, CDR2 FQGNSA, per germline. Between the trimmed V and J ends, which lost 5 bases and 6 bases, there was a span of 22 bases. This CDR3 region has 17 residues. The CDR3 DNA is TGTGCCAGCAGCCCTTTGCCCGGGACCCTCAGGGCCGGGGAGCTGTTTTTT. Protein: CASSPLPGTLRAGELFF.

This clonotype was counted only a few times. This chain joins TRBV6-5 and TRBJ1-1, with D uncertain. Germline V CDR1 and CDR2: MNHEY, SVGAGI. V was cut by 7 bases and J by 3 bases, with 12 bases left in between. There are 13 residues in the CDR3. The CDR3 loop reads CASTLDGYTEAFF. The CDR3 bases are TGTGCCAGCACCTTAGATGGGTACACTGAAGCTTTCTTT.

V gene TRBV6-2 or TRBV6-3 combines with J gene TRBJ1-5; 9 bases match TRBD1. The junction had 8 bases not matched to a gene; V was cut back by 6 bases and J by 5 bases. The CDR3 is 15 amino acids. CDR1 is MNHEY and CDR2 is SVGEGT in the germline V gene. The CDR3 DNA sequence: TGTGCCAGCAGCCCGACAGGGGGTGGCCATCAGCCCCAGCATTTT. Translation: CASSPTGGGHQPQHF.

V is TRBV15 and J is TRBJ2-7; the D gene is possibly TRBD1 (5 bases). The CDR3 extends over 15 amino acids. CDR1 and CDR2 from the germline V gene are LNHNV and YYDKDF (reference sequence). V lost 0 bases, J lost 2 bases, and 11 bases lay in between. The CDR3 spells CATSRDARGPYEQYF. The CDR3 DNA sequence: TGTGCCACCAGCAGAGATGCAAGGGGCCCCTACGAGCAGTACTTC. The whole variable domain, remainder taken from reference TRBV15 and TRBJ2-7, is DAMVIQNPRYQVTQFGKPVTLSCSQTLNHNVMYWYQQKSSQAPKLLFHYYDKDFNNEADTPDNFQSRRPNTSFCFLDIRSPGLGDTAMYLCATSRDARGPYEQYFGPGTRLTVT.

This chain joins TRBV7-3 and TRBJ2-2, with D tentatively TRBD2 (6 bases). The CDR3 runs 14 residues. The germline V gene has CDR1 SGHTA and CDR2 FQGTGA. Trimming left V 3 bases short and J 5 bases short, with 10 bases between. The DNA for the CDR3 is TGTGCCAGCAGCTTTTCCGGGGGAACCGGGGAGCTGTTTTTT. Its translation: CASSFSGGTGELFF.

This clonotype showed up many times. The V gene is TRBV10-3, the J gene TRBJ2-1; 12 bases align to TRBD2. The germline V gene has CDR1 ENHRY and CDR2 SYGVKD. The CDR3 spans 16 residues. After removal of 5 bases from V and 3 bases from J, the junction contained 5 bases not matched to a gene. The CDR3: CAISTLAGGFYNEQFF. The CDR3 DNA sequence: TGTGCCATCAGTACGCTAGCGGGAGGGTTCTACAATGAGCAGTTCTTC.